The rows below give T cell receptor beta chains drawn from one sample of a study of blood T cell repertoires in COVID-19. Repertoires were generated with immunoSEQ multiplex PCR, while TCRdb's copy carries only in-frame clones and drops some. The data show about 220,000 clones, roughly 85% seen once. Sequencing was carried out using peripheral blood. These receptors were taken from a woman in her 70s with COVID-19, enrolled during active disease. Each CDR3 is given with its conserved first and last residue.

j_gene | v_gene | CDR3aa
TRBJ1-3 | TRBV5-1 | CASSPGLLGNTIYF
TRBJ1-2 | TRBV4-1 | CASSQEPDRAYYGYTF
TRBJ1-5 | TRBV5-1 | CASSLGPTGSNQPQHF
TRBJ1-2 | TRBV2 | CASSEGERQNYGYTF
TRBJ2-4 | TRBV21-1 | CASSKGVGGAKNIQYF
TRBJ2-3 | TRBV7-3 | CASSFPPGLAGVSGTDTQYF
TRBJ1-1 | TRBV29-1 | CSSWGPGQNTEAFF
TRBJ2-5 | TRBV7-6 | CASSLGTGGRASGRARETQYF
TRBJ1-1 | TRBV27 | CASSLYDRGQNTEAFF
TRBJ1-2 | TRBV7-2 | CASNRDYQGPYGYTF
TRBJ1-6 | TRBV5-1 | CASSRTQGRSPLHF
TRBJ1-1 | TRBV5-1 | CASSSEGGNTEAFF
TRBJ1-2 | TRBV7-2 | CASSSGQGDGYTF
TRBJ2-7 | TRBV2 | CASSGAGTGGWEQYF
TRBJ1-5 | TRBV9 | CASSSQGVGQPQHF
TRBJ1-4 | TRBV6-5 | CATQLQGNDNEKLFF
TRBJ1-1 | TRBV11-2 | CASSFPIGEVSEAFF
TRBJ1-6 | TRBV7-2 | CASSLSTAGDSPLHF
TRBJ2-2 | TRBV7-2 | CASSPRAGETGELFF
TRBJ1-5 | TRBV6-2/TRBV6-3 | CASSKQGGSNQPQHF
TRBJ1-2 | TRBV12-3/TRBV12-4 | CASSPGYGYTF
TRBJ2-3 | TRBV7-8 | CASSLTATDTQYF
TRBJ2-1 | TRBV2 | CASGALLAGVNEQFF
TRBJ2-5 | TRBV4-1 | CASSLGTAWGETQYF
TRBJ2-1 | TRBV11-2 | CASSPFGGGYNEQFF
TRBJ1-2 | TRBV19 | CASSGTGVYGYTF
TRBJ2-7 | TRBV5-1 | CASSPTGDRAYEQYF
TRBJ1-4 | TRBV7-9 | CASSPPGDSRNEKLFF
TRBJ2-1 | TRBV3-1/TRBV3-2 | CASSQERLAGGWDEQFF
TRBJ1-3 | TRBV18 | CASSPPGQGTKPAGNTIYF
TRBJ1-1 | TRBV3-1/TRBV3-2 | CASSHLGANTEAFF
TRBJ2-1 | TRBV6-5 | CASSYSSGRRNEQFF
TRBJ1-4 | TRBV5-4 | CASSLAKGAEVEKLFF
TRBJ2-3 | TRBV3-1/TRBV3-2 | CASRSSGETQYF
TRBJ2-3 | TRBV7-2 | CASSSQSMAGGTDTQYF
TRBJ2-3 | TRBV5-1 | CASSYTTGVLTDTQYF
TRBJ1-2 | TRBV15 | CATSRDFGEEGYTF
TRBJ2-2 | TRBV27 | CASTLWGGTGELFF
TRBJ1-1 | TRBV6-6 | CASRLDRGSARAEAFF
TRBJ1-3 | TRBV6-2/TRBV6-3 | CASSLGYGTANHEFSGNTIYF
TRBJ1-4 | TRBV11-3 | CASSLAGGYEKLFF
TRBJ2-1 | TRBV6-5 | CASSYGRGRYNEQFF
TRBJ2-1 | TRBV11-3 | CASSSVARGATNEQFF
TRBJ1-3 | TRBV7-2 | CASSWRPGDGNTIYF
TRBJ2-2 | TRBV7-2 | CASSYKGRITGELFF
TRBJ1-1 | TRBV9 | CASSSGDRPEAFF
TRBJ2-4 | TRBV4-1 | CASSQVVSSGSRGIQYF
TRBJ1-6 | TRBV3-1/TRBV3-2 | CASSQGGGRPSSPLHF
TRBJ2-2 | TRBV2 | CASSDARRRNTGELFF
TRBJ2-3 | TRBV18 | CASSPGAADTDTQYF
TRBJ2-1 | TRBV12-3/TRBV12-4 | CASNTTPQFF
TRBJ1-2 | TRBV9 | CASSVGAPRGSGYTF
TRBJ2-5 | TRBV4-2 | CASSQVEVGETQYF
TRBJ1-1 | TRBV7-8 | CASSLSEPTEAFF
TRBJ1-1 | TRBV6-2/TRBV6-3 | CASSYPGTVNTEAFF
TRBJ1-2 | TRBV5-1 | CASSLGTSTYGYTF
TRBJ2-2 | TRBV7-2 | CASSLGVGGPVGELFF
TRBJ1-5 | TRBV5-1 | CASSLGGGNNQPQHF
TRBJ1-4 | TRBV6-1 | CASSPRGVGEKLFF
TRBJ2-7 | TRBV7-2 | CASSSRTGSSYEQYF